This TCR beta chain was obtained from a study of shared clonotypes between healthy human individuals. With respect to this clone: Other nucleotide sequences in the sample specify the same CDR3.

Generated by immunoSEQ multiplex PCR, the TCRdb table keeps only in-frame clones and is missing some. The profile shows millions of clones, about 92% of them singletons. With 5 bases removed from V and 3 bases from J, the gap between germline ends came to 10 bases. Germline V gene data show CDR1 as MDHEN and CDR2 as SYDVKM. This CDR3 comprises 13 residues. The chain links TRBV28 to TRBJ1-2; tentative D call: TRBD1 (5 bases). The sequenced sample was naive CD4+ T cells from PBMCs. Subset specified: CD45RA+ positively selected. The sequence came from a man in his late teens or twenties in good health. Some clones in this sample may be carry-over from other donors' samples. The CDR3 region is CASSPGGDYGYTF. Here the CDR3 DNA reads TGTGCCAGCAGTCCGGGGGGGGACTATGGCTACACCTTC.